Listed here are 15 T cell receptor beta chains from one sample, sequenced in a study of neurological immune-mediated disorders. TCRdb independently ran MiXCR on the 5' RACE reads; one entry per CDR3 protein. In the table there are 87,000 or so distinct CDR3 sequences, 3.5% of which are singletons. The specimen sequenced was PBMCs. Receptor source: a woman between 18 and 29 years old with multiple sclerosis.

This clonotype has a count of ten or more. The rearrangement joins TRBV5-1 to TRBJ2-2; D uncertain. CDR3 size: 15 residues. V was shortened by 0 bases and J by 2 bases, with 8 bases between the two germline ends. The germline gives CDR1 SGHRS, CDR2 YFSETQ. The CDR3 region has the DNA TGCGCCAGCAGCTTGGCCAGGCTTAACACCGGGGAGCTGTTTTTT. It translates to CASSLARLNTGELFF. Supplemented by reference TRBV5-1 and TRBJ2-2, the full variable domain reads KAGVTQTPRYLIKTRGQQVTLSCSPISGHRSVSWYQQTPGQGLQFLFEYFSETQRNKGNFPGRFSGRQFSNSRSEMNVSTLELGDSALYLCASSLARLNTGELFFGEGSRLTVL.

This clonotype was observed at least ten times. This sequence joins TRBV7-9 and TRBJ2-7; D tentatively reads TRBD1 or TRBD2 (5 bases each). In germline, CDR1 is SEHNR, CDR2 FQNEAQ (reference sequence). V was pared by 5 bases and J by 2 bases, with 19 bases between. The CDR3 length is 16 residues. CDR3 loop: CASSPKVRDGAYEQYF. CDR3 DNA sequence: TGTGCCAGCAGCCCTAAGGTCCGGGACGGAGCCTACGAGCAGTACTTC.

This clonotype was picked up many times. V is TRBV10-3 and J is TRBJ1-5; 8 bases fit TRBD1. The CDR3 spans 20 residues. The V gene's germline CDR1 is ENHRY and CDR2 SYGVKD. V gave up 1 base and J gave up 3 bases; unmatched junction bases: 17. The CDR3 spells CAISEWGLTGGSWDNQPQHF. DNA for the CDR3: TGTGCCATCAGTGAGTGGGGCCTCACAGGGGGAAGCTGGGACAATCAGCCCCAGCATTTT.

Remarks on this clonotype: A much more abundant neighbour one base away suggests this may be a read error. V and J are TRBV5-6 and TRBJ1-4, with unresolved D. Deletions cut 7 bases from V and 11 bases from J, with 12 bases between. The length of the CDR3 is 11 residues. Germline lookup yields CDR1 SGHDT and CDR2 YYEEEE. This chain's CDR3 is CASERGDKLFF. The CDR3 DNA reads as TGTGCCAGCGAGCGGGGTGACAAACTGTTTTTT.

In this sample, this clonotype turned up many times. The chain carries TRBV7-2 and TRBJ2-5; perhaps TRBD1 as D (5 bases). Trimming shortened V by 4 bases and J by 5 bases, and 8 bases separated the two germline ends. Germline V gene sequence: CDR1 SGHTA, CDR2 FQGNSA. The CDR3 has 12 amino acids. The CDR3 nucleotides are TGTGCCAGCAGCTCCTGGGGCGAGACCCAGTACTTC. This gives the protein CASSSWGETQYF.

There are many counts of this clonotype. The V call is TRBV12-3 or TRBV12-4, the J call TRBJ1-2, with D uncertain. Trimming took 6 bases from V and 4 from J, leaving 9 bases between them. The CDR3 loop spans 12 amino acids. The CDR3 DNA sequence: TGTGCCAGCAGCTACAGCTCCTATGGCTACACCTTC. Protein product: CASSYSSYGYTF.

This clonotype was counted many times. This sequence joins TRBV6-1 and TRBJ1-5; D is undetermined. The CDR3 loop spans 13 amino acids. Germline V gene sequence: CDR1 MNHNS, CDR2 SASEGT. V lost 2 bases and J lost 5, with 7 bases in between. The CDR3: CASSEFIYQPQHF. The DNA of the CDR3 is TGTGCCAGCAGTGAATTCATTTATCAGCCCCAGCATTTT.

This clonotype was counted between two and nine times. A clone one base away is much larger, so this may be a read error. The J gene is TRBJ2-5, the V gene TRBV4-2, with D uncertain. The CDR3 sequence is 12 residues long. The V gene's germline CDR1 is LGHNA and CDR2 YNFKEQ. The CDR3 loop is CAISQVGETQYF. The CDR3 coding sequence is TGTGCCATCAGCCAAGTAGGAGAGACCCAGTACTTC.

CDR3 DNA sequence: TGTGCCAGCAGTCGGCTAGCGGTTAGCACAGATACGCAGTATTTT. Protein sequence: CASSRLAVSTDTQYF. V usage is TRBV6-6 and J usage is TRBJ2-3, with 7 bases matching TRBD2. The V and J ends lost 5 bases and 0 bases, in that order; junction bases with no gene match: 5. This CDR3 region has 15 residues. CDR1 is MNHNY and CDR2 is SVGAGI in the germline V gene (reference sequence).

This clonotype came up many times. The rearrangement joins TRBV7-2 to TRBJ1-1; D remains unclear. The CDR3 is 13 amino acids. Trimming cost V 4 bases and J 0 bases, with 6 bases left between them. Germline assignment: CDR1 SGHTA and CDR2 FQGNSA. DNA for the CDR3: TGTGCCAGCAGCTCGGGAATGAACACTGAAGCTTTCTTT. It is translated as CASSSGMNTEAFF.

Ten or more counts support this clonotype. V gene TRBV29-1 combines with J gene TRBJ2-2; 8 nucleotides match TRBD1. This CDR3 is built from 14 residues. The V and J ends lost 7 bases and 5 bases, in that order; junction bases with no gene match: 9. Germline loops: CDR1 SQVTM, CDR2 ANQGSEA. CDR3 DNA sequence: TGCAGCGCCAACAACAGGGGGTTGACCGGGGAGCTGTTTTTT. Translation: CSANNRGLTGELFF.

For this clonotype: A much larger clone differs by one base, so this may be a read error. This chain connects TRBV11-2 to TRBJ2-3; 10 positions match TRBD2. Germline V gene lookup returns CDR1 SGHAT and CDR2 FQNNGV. CDR3 size: 15 residues. Trimming cost V 0 bases and J 4 bases; bases outside gene matches: 1. This CDR3 is CASSLEGLAADTQYF. Here the CDR3 DNA reads TGTGCCAGCAGCTTAGAAGGACTAGCGGCAGATACGCAGTATTTT. The whole variable domain, filled in from reference TRBV11-2 and TRBJ2-3, reads EAGVAQSPRYKIIEKRQSVAFWCNPISGHATLYWYQQILGQGPKLLIQFQNNGVVDDSQLPKDRFSAERLKGVDSTLKIQPAKLEDSAVYLCASSLEGLAADTQYFGPGTRLTVL.

This clonotype has a count of ten or more. This rearrangement joins TRBV7-8 to TRBJ2-5, with D perhaps matching TRBD2 (5 bases). The germline V and J ends were trimmed by 2 bases and 8 bases, with 12 bases remaining between them. Germline V gene lookup returns CDR1 SGHVS and CDR2 FQNEAQ. The CDR3 spans 13 residues. This chain's CDR3 is CASSLTGLLTQYF. The CDR3 nucleotides are TGTGCCAGCAGCTTAACCGGACTCCTCACCCAGTACTTC.

This clonotype was counted ten times or more. The rearrangement uses TRBV6-5 and TRBJ1-1; maybe TRBD1 (6 bases). The V gene lost 0 bases and the J gene lost 0 bases, with 23 bases spanning the gap. This CDR3 spans 20 amino acids. Germline lookup yields CDR1 MNHEY and CDR2 SVGAGI. The CDR3 spells CASSYSSSVGGRRLNTEAFF. The DNA for the CDR3 is TGTGCCAGCAGTTACTCGAGTAGTGTTGGGGGGCGTCGCCTGAACACTGAAGCTTTCTTT.

This clonotype was observed many times. CDR3 DNA sequence: TGCGCCAGCAGCTTGGGCTCGACAGGGTTTACCTACAATGAGCAGTTCTTC. The encoded protein is CASSLGSTGFTYNEQFF. The rearrangement joins TRBV5-1 to TRBJ2-1; the match to TRBD1 covers 7 bases. J lost 2 bases, V lost 0 bases, and 8 bases had no gene match. The germline CDR1 and CDR2 sequences are SGHRS and YFSETQ. The CDR3 extends over 17 amino acids.